This T cell receptor (beta chain) was profiled in a study of blood T cells in healthy people across ages. Study-level results: Observed TCR beta diversity showed a strong correlation with the percentage of naive T cells as measured by flow cytometry. Whereas aged donors had fewer naive CD4+ cells, long-lived donors had more of them and higher diversity.

This clonotype was counted only a few times. What it binds is unknown. The donors, aged about 6 to 90, were healthy Caucasians from Russia. A second PCR, run for roughly 7 to 11 cycles, used a sample-barcoded 5' primer plus a J-beta primer mix. In TCRdb, the 5' RACE reads were re-called with MiXCR into one record per CDR3 protein. There are about 1.5 million distinct CDR3 sequences in the sample; around 42% occur only once, and roughly 8.2% lies in the top ten. V was shortened by 2 bases and J by 1 base, with 11 bases between the two germline ends. Germline assignment: CDR1 SGHTA and CDR2 FQGTGA. The CDR3 length is 15 residues.

This clonotype was sampled from a woman aged 18-29 years in good health. The chain is built from TRBV7-3 and TRBJ1-1; D unresolved. Specimen: blood. CDR3 DNA: TGTGCCAGCAGCTTAGCGCGAGTCCCGAACACTGAAGCTTTCTTT. Amino acid sequence: CASSLARVPNTEAFF.